Listed here are 13 T cell receptor beta chains from one sample, sequenced in a study of blood T cell repertoires in COVID-19. Assay: immunoSEQ multiplex PCR; the TCRdb copy retains only in-frame clones and omits some. The repertoire has some 310,000 clones, roughly 84% of them found once; the top ten carry 1%. Sequencing was carried out using peripheral blood. These TCRs come from a man in his fifties or sixties with active or convalescent COVID-19.

The gene calls are TRBV18 and TRBJ2-2, with 7 bases matching TRBD1. Germline V gene lookup returns CDR1 KGHSH and CDR2 LQKENI. V lost 6 bases, J lost 4 bases, and 8 bases stayed unmatched. This CDR3 is 15 amino acids long. The CDR3 nucleotides are TGTGCCAGCTCCCCCCGGGACAGATCCACCGGGGAGCTGTTTTTT. Translation: CASSPRDRSTGELFF.

The J gene is TRBJ2-5, the V gene TRBV10-1, with 8 bases that match TRBD1. The CDR3 is 16 residues long. The V and J ends lost 5 bases and 2 bases, in that order; junction bases with no gene match: 10. Per the germline V gene, CDR1 is WNHNN and CDR2 is SYGVQD (reference sequence). In nucleotides, the CDR3 is TGCGCCAGCAGTTCTAGACAGGGGTCGCAACAAGAGACCCAGTACTTC. Translated: CASSSRQGSQQETQYF.

The V gene is TRBV7-7, the J gene TRBJ2-1; 9 bases match TRBD2. The V gene's germline CDR1 is SSHAT and CDR2 FNYEAQ (reference sequence). Losses at the gene ends were 1 base for V and 9 bases for J; bases not matched to a gene: 7. This CDR3 is built from 15 residues. This CDR3 reads CASSLDKLAGSEQFF. The CDR3 DNA sequence: TGTGCCAGCAGCTTAGATAAACTAGCGGGCAGTGAGCAGTTCTTC.

The genes are TRBV24-1 and TRBJ2-5; a possible D gene is TRBD2 (7 bases). The V and J ends lost 2 bases and 4 bases respectively, with 10 bases between them. Germline lookup yields CDR1 KGHDR and CDR2 SFDVKD. This CDR3 has 14 residues. The CDR3 coding sequence is TGTGCCACCAGTGATTCCGGGGGGCGAGAGACCCAGTACTTC. Encoded protein: CATSDSGGRETQYF.

In DNA, the CDR3 is TGTGCCAGCAGCTTAGGTGACAGGTTAGGGCAAGAGACCCAGTACTTC. Translated: CASSLGDRLGQETQYF. V gene TRBV7-9 combines with J gene TRBJ2-5, with D maybe TRBD1 (6 bases). CDR3 size: 16 residues. Between the trimmed V and J ends, which lost 1 base and 2 bases, there was a span of 14 bases. Germline lookup yields CDR1 SEHNR and CDR2 FQNEAQ (reference sequence).

V gene TRBV3-1 (or the pseudogene TRBV3-2) combines with J gene TRBJ1-1; weak D call: TRBD1 (5 bases). CDR1 is LGHDT, CDR2 YNNKEL, per germline (reference sequence). The CDR3 is 15 residues long. V lost 3 bases, J lost 1 base, and 12 bases lay in between. Here the CDR3 reads CASSQIGGTNTEAFF. The CDR3 region has the DNA TGTGCCAGCAGCCAGATCGGGGGGACGAACACTGAAGCTTTCTTT.

The rearrangement joins TRBV29-1 to TRBJ2-5; D may be TRBD1 (5 bases). Germline V CDR1 and CDR2: SQVTM, ANQGSEA. The CDR3 spans 12 residues. Trimming removed 5 bases from V and 2 bases from J, with 9 bases in between. The CDR3 loop reads CSVWTSQETQYF. CDR3 DNA: TGCAGCGTTTGGACATCTCAAGAGACCCAGTACTTC.

The chain employs TRBV5-1 and TRBJ2-3; possibly TRBD1 for D (5 bases). Germline CDR1 reads SGHRS; CDR2 reads YFSETQ. Trimming pared 0 bases from V and 3 bases from J, leaving 8 bases between. The CDR3 has 14 amino acids. In DNA form, the CDR3 reads TGCGCCAGCAGCTTGGACAGGCAAACAGATACGCAGTATTTT. This codes for CASSLDRQTDTQYF.

A single count supports this clone. CDR3 loop: CASSRSTGGGTTSGNTIYF. DNA for the CDR3: TGCGCCAGCAGCCGCTCGACCGGGGGAGGGACTACCTCTGGAAACACCATATATTTT. The rearrangement uses TRBV4-1 and TRBJ1-3; D might be TRBD1 (5 bases). The CDR3 loop spans 19 amino acids. Germline assignment: CDR1 MGHRA and CDR2 YSYEKL. Trimming shortened V by 4 bases and J by 0 bases, and 22 bases separated the two germline ends.

The genes are TRBV6-1 and TRBJ1-6, with D possibly TRBD1 on 5 matching bases. This CDR3 is built from 14 residues. Trimming removed 0 bases from V and 6 bases from J, with 6 bases in between. Germline V gene lookup returns CDR1 MNHNS and CDR2 SASEGT. The CDR3 loop is CASSEARVNSPLHF. CDR3 in DNA: TGTGCCAGCAGTGAAGCCAGGGTTAATTCACCCCTCCACTTT.

This chain connects TRBV28 to TRBJ1-2, with D perhaps matching TRBD1 (6 bases). V shed 5 bases and J shed 3 bases, with 16 bases lying between them. This CDR3 spans 15 amino acids. The germline V gene has CDR1 MDHEN and CDR2 SYDVKM. The CDR3 loop reads CASSLSTGLDYGYTF. The CDR3 DNA follows: TGTGCCAGCAGTCTCTCGACAGGCTTGGACTATGGCTACACCTTC.

This chain joins TRBV5-5 and TRBJ2-5, with 7 bases aligning to TRBD1. The CDR3 runs 13 residues. Germline lookup yields CDR1 SGHKS and CDR2 YYEKEE (reference sequence). V trimming: 4 bases; J trimming: 3 bases; junction bases outside the gene matches: 3. The chain's CDR3 is CASSSTGEETQYF. The CDR3 bases are TGTGCCAGCAGCAGCACAGGGGAAGAGACCCAGTACTTC.

The chain carries TRBV5-1 and TRBJ2-7; TRBD2 matches at 10 bases. Germline lookup yields CDR1 SGHRS and CDR2 YFSETQ. V gave up 4 bases and J gave up 1 base; unmatched junction bases: 11. This CDR3 spans 17 amino acids. The CDR3 bases are TGCGCCAGCAGCCCACTCCCGACTAGCGGGCTTTCCTACGAGCAGTACTTC. This sequence encodes CASSPLPTSGLSYEQYF. The full variable domain, with the rest looked up from reference TRBV5-1 and TRBJ2-7, is KAGVTQTPRYLIKTRGQQVTLSCSPISGHRSVSWYQQTPGQGLQFLFEYFSETQRNKGNFPGRFSGRQFSNSRSEMNVSTLELGDSALYLCASSPLPTSGLSYEQYFGPGTRLTVT.